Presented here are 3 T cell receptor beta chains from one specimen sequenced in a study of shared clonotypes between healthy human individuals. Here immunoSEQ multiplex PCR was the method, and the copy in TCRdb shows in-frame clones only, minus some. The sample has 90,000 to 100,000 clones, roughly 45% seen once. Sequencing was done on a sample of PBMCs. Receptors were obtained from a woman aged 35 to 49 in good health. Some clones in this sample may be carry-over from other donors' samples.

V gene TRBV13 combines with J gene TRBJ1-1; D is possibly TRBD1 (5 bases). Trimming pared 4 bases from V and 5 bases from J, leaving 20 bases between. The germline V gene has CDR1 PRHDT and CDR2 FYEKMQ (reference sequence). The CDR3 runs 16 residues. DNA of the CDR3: TGTGCCAGCAGCTCGGGCCTTCATAACGGGGGGACTGAAGCTTTCTTT. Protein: CASSSGLHNGGTEAFF.

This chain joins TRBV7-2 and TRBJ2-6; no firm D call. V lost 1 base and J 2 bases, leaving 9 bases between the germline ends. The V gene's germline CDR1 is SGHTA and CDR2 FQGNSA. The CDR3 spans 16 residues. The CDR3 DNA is TGTGCCAGCAGCTTAGTGGGGTTGACTGGGGCCAACGTCCTGACTTTC. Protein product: CASSLVGLTGANVLTF.

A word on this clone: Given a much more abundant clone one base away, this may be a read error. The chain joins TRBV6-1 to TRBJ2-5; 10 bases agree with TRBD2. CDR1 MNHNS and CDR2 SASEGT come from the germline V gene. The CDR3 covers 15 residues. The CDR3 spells CAGSDLAGDQETQYF. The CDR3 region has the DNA TGTGCCGGCAGTGACCTAGCGGGAGACCAAGAGACCCAGTACTTC.